This T cell receptor (beta chain) was found in a study of human T cells and chemical hapten exposure. Time point meaning: patch test 2, 6 weeks after DPC sensitization. Treatment: therapeutic diphenylcyclopropenone sensitization with weekly scalp DPC. The starting material, unfractionated whole blood, was used for total RNA extraction. The junction had 12 bases not matched to a gene; V was cut back by 2 bases and J by 2 bases. Germline V CDR1 and CDR2: SQVTM, ANQGSEA. The CDR3 has 17 amino acids. Points from the study as a whole: Donors had alopecia, so their immune response may differ from healthy people's.

This clonotype was seen ten or more times. Antigen: not known. MiXCR, run by TCRdb on the RACE reads, gives a single entry per CDR3 protein. The sample has over 100,000 distinct CDR3 sequences, roughly a tenth seen once. The sequence came from a woman aged 40 to 50 with alopecia areata. Some clones in this sample may be carry-over from other donors' samples. Here the sequenced sample was whole blood, taken in connection with sensitization to the hapten diphenylcyclopropenone (DPC). The chain recombines TRBV29-1 with TRBJ1-3; 7 bases line up with TRBD1. The CDR3 protein is CSVESESTGEAGNTIYF. CDR3 bases: TGCAGCGTTGAATCTGAGTCCACAGGGGAAGCTGGAAACACCATATATTTT.